The 5 T cell receptor beta chains presented below share a single source sample, sequenced in a study of blood T cell repertoires in COVID-19. Sequencing used immunoSEQ multiplex PCR; TCRdb keeps in-frame clones, though not all of them. The table has approximately 63,000 clones, about 88% seen once. The sample was peripheral blood. These receptors were obtained from a man aged 80 or over in a cohort sampled during active COVID-19.

The chain uses TRBV4-2 and TRBJ2-5, with 8 bases matching TRBD1. Germline trimming cut 4 bases from V and 0 bases from J; bases unmatched to any gene: 1. This CDR3 spans 14 amino acids. The germline V gene has CDR1 LGHNA and CDR2 YNFKEQ. DNA of the CDR3: TGTGCCAGCAGCCCGACAGGGGACCAAGAGACCCAGTACTTC. It encodes CASSPTGDQETQYF.

This chain connects TRBV5-1 to TRBJ2-3; D gene uncertain. Per the germline V gene, CDR1 is SGHRS and CDR2 is YFSETQ. The V end lost 0 bases, the J end lost 3 bases, and 11 bases lay between the germline ends. The CDR3 is 15 amino acids. The CDR3 DNA reads TGCGCCAGCAGCTTGGCGTCAGGAAAGACAGATACGCAGTATTTT. This sequence encodes CASSLASGKTDTQYF.

The chain employs TRBV30 and TRBJ1-2; 11 bases match TRBD1. This CDR3 comprises 14 residues. Germline V lookup: CDR1 GTSNPN, CDR2 SVGIG (reference sequence). The junction had 5 bases not matched to a gene; V was cut back by 3 bases and J by 5 bases. The CDR3: CAWSAGTGGYGYTF. The CDR3 DNA sequence: TGTGCCTGGAGCGCCGGGACAGGGGGATATGGCTACACCTTC.

The CDR3 bases are TGTGCCAGCAGCCCGACAGTTGAGGAGGAGCAGTTCTTC. Residues: CASSPTVEEEQFF. The V call is TRBV3-1 (or the pseudogene TRBV3-2), the J call TRBJ2-1; perhaps TRBD1 as D (5 bases). Germline CDR1 is LGHDT and CDR2 is YNNKEL (reference sequence). The CDR3 has 13 amino acids. Deletions cut 4 bases from V and 10 bases from J, with 14 bases between.

The rearrangement joins TRBV11-2 to TRBJ2-7, with D unclear. This CDR3 region has 13 residues. CDR1 is SGHAT, CDR2 FQNNGV, per germline. The V gene lost 0 bases and the J gene lost 2 bases, with 5 bases spanning the gap. The CDR3 sequence is CASSLDPAYEQYF. CDR3 coding DNA: TGTGCCAGCAGCTTAGATCCCGCCTACGAGCAGTACTTC.